This is a list of T cell receptor beta chains from one sample in a study of T-cell reconstitution after alpha-beta-depleted transplantation in children. In TCRdb, the PCR reads were re-called with MiXCR into one record per CDR3 protein. The sample comprises fewer than 150,000 distinct CDR3 sequences, about 9.9% of which are singletons, and 20% to 30% rests with the top ten. Material: PBMCs, mostly from graft donor cells, obtained 180 days after TCRalphabeta/CD19-depleted stem cell transplant. Every receptor here comes from a girl under three years old who had a stem cell transplant for combined immunodeficiency, so the T cells may come from the graft donor. The CDR3 runs from the conserved cysteine through the conserved F or W. The order of the fields is V gene, clone size, CDR3 length, D gene, J gene, CDR3 protein, CDR3 DNA. D genes are given only for firm matches. Clone size is given for some rows only: seen once, a few or many times, or a class if the clone is expanded.

V: TRBV24-1; size: .; length: 20; D: TRBD2; J: TRBJ2-2; CDR3: CATSGPGGPNANLNTGELFF; DNA: TGTGCCACCAGTGGTCCGGGAGGGCCAAACGCAAACCTGAACACCGGGGAGCTGTTTTTT
V: TRBV20-1; size: few; length: 13; D: .; J: TRBJ1-1; CDR3: CSAREGLNTEAFF; DNA: TGCAGTGCTAGAGAGGGTCTGAACACTGAAGCTTTCTTT
V: TRBV27; size: few; length: 15; D: .; J: TRBJ2-7; CDR3: CASSLLRGAGYEQYF; DNA: TGTGCCAGCAGTTTATTGAGGGGTGCCGGCTACGAGCAGTACTTC
V: TRBV12-3/TRBV12-4; size: .; length: 16; D: .; J: TRBJ2-1; CDR3: CASSFLAQFSYNEQFF; DNA: TGTGCCAGCAGTTTCCTCGCTCAGTTTTCCTACAATGAGCAGTTCTTC
V: TRBV7-2; size: .; length: 16; D: .; J: TRBJ1-5; CDR3: CASSLRTDLSNQPQHF; DNA: TGTGCCAGCAGCTTACGGACAGACCTGAGCAATCAGCCCCAGCATTTT
V: TRBV7-2; size: .; length: 15; D: .; J: TRBJ2-3; CDR3: CASSFSPSSADTQYF; DNA: TGTGCCAGCAGCTTCTCGCCTAGCAGTGCAGATACGCAGTATTTT
V: TRBV20-1; size: few; length: 13; D: .; J: TRBJ1-5; CDR3: CSAGGGDEQPQHF; DNA: TGCAGTGCCGGTGGAGGGGATGAACAGCCCCAGCATTTT
V: TRBV11-1; size: many; length: 13; D: .; J: TRBJ2-4; CDR3: CASTSGSWGIQYF; DNA: TGTGCCAGCACTTCAGGCAGCTGGGGCATTCAGTACTTC
V: TRBV11-2; size: .; length: 18; D: .; J: TRBJ2-6; CDR3: CASSRTRVHFSGANVLTF; DNA: TGTGCCAGCAGCCGGACGCGGGTACATTTCTCTGGGGCCAACGTCCTGACTTTC
V: TRBV25-1; size: .; length: 13; D: TRBD1; J: TRBJ1-2; CDR3: CASRDRGYYGYTF; DNA: TGTGCCAGCAGGGACAGGGGATACTATGGCTACACCTTC
V: TRBV28; size: .; length: 15; D: TRBD1; J: TRBJ2-7; CDR3: CASSLTPSDRDEQYF; DNA: TGTGCCAGCAGTTTAACCCCAAGCGACAGGGACGAGCAGTACTTC
V: TRBV7-2; size: .; length: 15; D: TRBD2; J: TRBJ2-7; CDR3: CASSLRLAGAGEQYF; DNA: TGTGCCAGCAGCTTACGACTAGCGGGAGCAGGGGAGCAGTACTTC
V: TRBV20-1; size: few; length: 14; D: .; J: TRBJ1-2; CDR3: CSAIDISRPYGYTF; DNA: TGCAGTGCGATCGACATATCTAGGCCCTATGGCTACACCTTC
V: TRBV6-5; size: many; length: 14; D: .; J: TRBJ1-4; CDR3: CASSLAGSDEKLFF; DNA: TGTGCCAGCAGTTTGGCGGGGTCGGATGAAAAACTGTTTTTT
V: TRBV2; size: many; length: 14; D: .; J: TRBJ2-7; CDR3: CASEEGHFSYEQYF; DNA: TGTGCCAGCGAGGAGGGACACTTCTCCTACGAGCAGTACTTC
V: TRBV4-3; size: .; length: 15; D: TRBD1; J: TRBJ1-6; CDR3: CASSQDRGLGSPLHF; DNA: TGCGCCAGCAGCCAGGACAGGGGGCTTGGTTCACCCCTCCACTTT
V: TRBV5-1; size: few; length: 15; D: TRBD2; J: TRBJ2-1; CDR3: CASSPIIGGYNEQFF; DNA: TGCGCCAGCAGCCCAATTATCGGGGGGTACAATGAGCAGTTCTTC
V: TRBV7-2; size: few; length: 14; D: .; J: TRBJ2-1; CDR3: CASSFYGGADEQFF; DNA: TGTGCCAGCAGCTTTTATGGAGGGGCCGATGAGCAGTTCTTC
V: TRBV24-1; size: few; length: 18; D: TRBD1; J: TRBJ2-1; CDR3: CATSDFRSGTGAYNEQFF; DNA: TGTGCCACCAGTGATTTTCGATCCGGGACAGGGGCGTACAATGAGCAGTTCTTC
V: TRBV29-1; size: few; length: 15; D: .; J: TRBJ2-1; CDR3: CSVAGELGFNNEQFF; DNA: TGCAGCGTTGCAGGGGAGTTGGGGTTTAACAATGAGCAGTTCTTC
V: TRBV11-3; size: .; length: 16; D: .; J: TRBJ2-1; CDR3: CASSLVGRSDRKGQFF; DNA: TGTGCCAGCAGCTTAGTCGGAAGGTCCGATAGAAAGGGGCAGTTCTTC
V: TRBV7-6; size: few; length: 12; D: .; J: TRBJ2-7; CDR3: CASSFSGHEQYF; DNA: TGTGCCAGCAGCTTCAGCGGGCACGAGCAGTACTTC
V: TRBV7-3; size: .; length: 15; D: TRBD2; J: TRBJ2-1; CDR3: CASTSLADPYNEQFF; DNA: TGTGCCAGCACCTCACTAGCGGACCCCTACAATGAGCAGTTCTTC
V: TRBV20-1; size: few; length: 15; D: TRBD1; J: TRBJ2-5; CDR3: CIARDSGQGRETQYF; DNA: TGCATTGCTAGAGATTCAGGACAGGGGAGAGAGACCCAGTACTTC
V: TRBV12-3/TRBV12-4; size: .; length: 15; D: .; J: TRBJ2-6; CDR3: CASSLSNSGANVLTF; DNA: TGTGCCAGCAGTTTATCTAACTCTGGGGCCAACGTCCTGACTTTC
V: TRBV20-1; size: many; length: 15; D: .; J: TRBJ2-3; CDR3: CSARRGVSLTDTQYF; DNA: TGCAGTGCGAGACGAGGGGTTAGTCTCACAGATACGCAGTATTTT
V: TRBV10-3; size: few; length: 13; D: .; J: TRBJ2-7; CDR3: CAISEVPWGEQYF; DNA: TGTGCCATCAGTGAGGTTCCCTGGGGAGAGCAGTACTTC
V: TRBV12-3/TRBV12-4; size: few; length: 15; D: TRBD1; J: TRBJ2-3; CDR3: CASSSGTGGPDTQYF; DNA: TGTGCCAGCAGTTCCGGGACAGGGGGCCCAGATACGCAGTATTTT
V: TRBV29-1; size: .; length: 13; D: .; J: TRBJ1-2; CDR3: CSVEDIPNYGYTF; DNA: TGCAGCGTTGAAGATATCCCCAACTATGGCTACACCTTC
V: TRBV7-2; size: .; length: 14; D: .; J: TRBJ2-7; CDR3: CASSLGMGLYEQYF; DNA: TGTGCCAGCAGCTTAGGGATGGGTCTCTACGAGCAGTACTTC
V: TRBV6-5; size: few; length: 18; D: .; J: TRBJ1-4; CDR3: CASSYSNQGPSTNEKLFF; DNA: TGTGCCAGCAGTTACTCGAACCAGGGACCATCAACTAATGAAAAACTGTTTTTT
V: TRBV7-2; size: few; length: 15; D: .; J: TRBJ1-4; CDR3: CASSLWGSSREKLFF; DNA: TGTGCCAGCAGCTTGTGGGGGTCCTCGCGGGAAAAACTGTTTTTT
V: TRBV20-1; size: .; length: 17; D: TRBD2; J: TRBJ2-5; CDR3: CSARDLGTSGPQETQYF; DNA: TGCAGTGCTAGAGATCTCGGGACTAGCGGGCCTCAAGAGACCCAGTACTTC
V: TRBV29-1; size: .; length: 13; D: TRBD2; J: TRBJ2-1; CDR3: CSGSSGIGDEQFF; DNA: TGCAGCGGGTCTAGCGGGATTGGGGATGAGCAGTTCTTC
V: TRBV12-3/TRBV12-4; size: few; length: 14; D: TRBD1; J: TRBJ1-5; CDR3: CASRLGQSNQPQHF; DNA: TGTGCCAGCAGGTTGGGACAGAGCAATCAGCCCCAGCATTTT
V: TRBV4-3; size: many; length: 16; D: TRBD2; J: TRBJ2-3; CDR3: CASSQETSGSTDTQYF; DNA: TGCGCCAGCAGCCAAGAGACTAGCGGGAGCACAGATACGCAGTATTTT
V: TRBV20-1; size: .; length: 15; D: .; J: TRBJ2-3; CDR3: CSAQDPSTPTDTQYF; DNA: TGCAGTGCCCAGGACCCTTCAACGCCCACAGATACGCAGTATTTT
V: TRBV28; size: few; length: 18; D: .; J: TRBJ1-2; CDR3: CASSYVLGSYLLNYGYTF; DNA: TGTGCCAGCAGTTATGTGTTAGGCAGCTACCTTCTTAACTATGGCTACACCTTC
V: TRBV12-3/TRBV12-4; size: many; length: 17; D: TRBD2; J: TRBJ2-5; CDR3: CASSLGLAGGREETQYF; DNA: TGTGCCAGCAGTCTGGGGCTAGCGGGAGGGCGGGAGGAGACCCAGTACTTC
V: TRBV5-1; size: many; length: 13; D: .; J: TRBJ2-1; CDR3: CASSLESADEQFF; DNA: TGCGCCAGCAGCTTGGAATCGGCGGATGAGCAGTTCTTC
V: TRBV7-9; size: once; length: 16; D: .; J: TRBJ2-1; CDR3: CASRVGGGSNYNEQFF; DNA: TGTGCCAGCAGAGTCGGGGGCGGGAGTAATTACAATGAGCAGTTCTTC